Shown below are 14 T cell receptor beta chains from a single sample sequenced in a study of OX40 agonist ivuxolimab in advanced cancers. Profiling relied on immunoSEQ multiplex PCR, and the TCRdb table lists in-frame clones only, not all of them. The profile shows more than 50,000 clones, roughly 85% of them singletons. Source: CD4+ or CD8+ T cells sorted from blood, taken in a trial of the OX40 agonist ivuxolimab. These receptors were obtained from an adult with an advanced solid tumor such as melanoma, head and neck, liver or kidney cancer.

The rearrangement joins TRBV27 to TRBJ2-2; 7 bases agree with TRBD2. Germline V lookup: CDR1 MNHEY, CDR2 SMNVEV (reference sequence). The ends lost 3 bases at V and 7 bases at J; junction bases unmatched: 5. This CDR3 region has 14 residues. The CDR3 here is CASSLGGVDGELFF. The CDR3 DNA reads TGTGCCAGCAGTTTGGGAGGGGTGGACGGGGAGCTGTTTTTT.

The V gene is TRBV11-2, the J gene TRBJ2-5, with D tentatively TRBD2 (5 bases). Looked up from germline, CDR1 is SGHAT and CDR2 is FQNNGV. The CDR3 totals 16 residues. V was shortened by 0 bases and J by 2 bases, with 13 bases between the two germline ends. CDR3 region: CASSLEMRVGQETQYF. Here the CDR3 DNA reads TGTGCCAGCAGCTTAGAAATGAGGGTCGGGCAAGAGACCCAGTACTTC.

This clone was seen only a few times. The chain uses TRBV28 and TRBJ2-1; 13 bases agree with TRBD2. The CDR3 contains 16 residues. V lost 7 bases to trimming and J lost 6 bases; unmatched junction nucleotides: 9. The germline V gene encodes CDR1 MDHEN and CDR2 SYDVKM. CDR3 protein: CASTGTSGTRGNEQFF. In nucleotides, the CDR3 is TGTGCCAGCACAGGGACTAGCGGGACCCGAGGCAATGAGCAGTTCTTC.

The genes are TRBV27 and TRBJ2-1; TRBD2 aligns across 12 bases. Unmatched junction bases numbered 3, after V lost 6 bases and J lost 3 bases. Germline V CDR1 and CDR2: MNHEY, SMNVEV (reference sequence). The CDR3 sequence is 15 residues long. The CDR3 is CASRGLAGNYNEQFF. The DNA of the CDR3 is TGTGCCAGCAGAGGACTAGCGGGGAACTACAATGAGCAGTTCTTC.

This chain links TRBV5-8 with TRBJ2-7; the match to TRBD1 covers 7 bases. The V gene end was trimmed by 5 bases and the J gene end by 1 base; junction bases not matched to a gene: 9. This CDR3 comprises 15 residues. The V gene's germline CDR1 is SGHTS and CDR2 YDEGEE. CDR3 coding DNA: TGTGCCAGCAGATCCACAGGGGTTTTATCCTACGAGCAGTACTTC. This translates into CASRSTGVLSYEQYF. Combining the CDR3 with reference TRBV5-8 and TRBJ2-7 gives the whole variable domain EAGVTQSPTHLIKTRGQQATLRCSPISGHTSVYWYQQALGLGLQFLLWYDEGEERNRGNFPPRFSGRQFPNYSSELNVNALELEDSALYLCASRSTGVLSYEQYFGPGTRLTVT.

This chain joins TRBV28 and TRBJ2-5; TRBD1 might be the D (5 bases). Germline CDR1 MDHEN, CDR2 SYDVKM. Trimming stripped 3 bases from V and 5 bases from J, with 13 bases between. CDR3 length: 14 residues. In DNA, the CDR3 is TGTGCCAGCAGTTTCTCTGACAGTCGGGAGACCCAGTACTTC. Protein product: CASSFSDSRETQYF. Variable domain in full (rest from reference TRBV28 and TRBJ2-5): DVKVTQSSRYLVKRTGEKVFLECVQDMDHENMFWYRQDPGLGLRLIYFSYDVKMKEKGDIPEGYSVSREKKERFSLILESASTNQTSMYLCASSFSDSRETQYFGPGTRLLVL.

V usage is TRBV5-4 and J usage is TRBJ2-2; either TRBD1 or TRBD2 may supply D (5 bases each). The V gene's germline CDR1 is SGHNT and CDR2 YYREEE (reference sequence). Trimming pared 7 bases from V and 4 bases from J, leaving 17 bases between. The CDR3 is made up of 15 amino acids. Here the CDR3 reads CASGRMGTATGELFF. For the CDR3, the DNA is TGTGCCAGCGGGAGAATGGGGACCGCCACCGGGGAGCTGTTTTTT.

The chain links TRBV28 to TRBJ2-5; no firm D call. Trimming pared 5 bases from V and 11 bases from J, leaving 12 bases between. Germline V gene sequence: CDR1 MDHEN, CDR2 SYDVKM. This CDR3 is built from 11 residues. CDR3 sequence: CASSDHVEQYF. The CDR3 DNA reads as TGTGCCAGCAGTGACCATGTAGAGCAGTACTTC.

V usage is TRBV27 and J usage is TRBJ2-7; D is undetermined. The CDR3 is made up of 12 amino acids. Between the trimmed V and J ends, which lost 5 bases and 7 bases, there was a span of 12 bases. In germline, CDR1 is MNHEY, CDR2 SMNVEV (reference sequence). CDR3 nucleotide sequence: TGTGCCAGCAGTCTCCCCCCAGAGGAGCAGTACTTC. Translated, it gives CASSLPPEEQYF.

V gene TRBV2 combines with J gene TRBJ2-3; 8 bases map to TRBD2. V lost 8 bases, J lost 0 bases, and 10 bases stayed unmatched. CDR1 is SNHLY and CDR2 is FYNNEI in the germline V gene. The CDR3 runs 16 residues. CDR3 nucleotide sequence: TGTGCCAGCTCCTCGGGTACTAGCGGAAGCACAGATACGCAGTATTTT. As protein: CASSSGTSGSTDTQYF.

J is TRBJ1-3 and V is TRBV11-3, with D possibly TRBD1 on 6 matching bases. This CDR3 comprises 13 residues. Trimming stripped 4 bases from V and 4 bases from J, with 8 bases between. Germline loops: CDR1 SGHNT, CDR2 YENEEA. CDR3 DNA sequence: TGTGCCAGCAGCTGGGGGGCCGGAAACACCATATATTTT. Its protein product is CASSWGAGNTIYF.

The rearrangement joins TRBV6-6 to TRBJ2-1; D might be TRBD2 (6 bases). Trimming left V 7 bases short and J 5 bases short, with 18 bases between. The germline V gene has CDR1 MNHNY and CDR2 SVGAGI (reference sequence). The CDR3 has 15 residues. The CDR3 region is CASTERLGLDNEQFF. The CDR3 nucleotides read TGTGCCAGCACCGAAAGACTAGGACTGGACAATGAGCAGTTCTTC.

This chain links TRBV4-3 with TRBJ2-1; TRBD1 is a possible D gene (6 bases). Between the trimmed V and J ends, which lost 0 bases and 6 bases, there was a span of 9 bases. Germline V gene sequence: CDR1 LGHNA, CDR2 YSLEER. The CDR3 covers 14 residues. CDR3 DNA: TGCGCCAGCAGCCAAGACAGGGGCGGCAATGAGCAGTTCTTC. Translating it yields CASSQDRGGNEQFF.

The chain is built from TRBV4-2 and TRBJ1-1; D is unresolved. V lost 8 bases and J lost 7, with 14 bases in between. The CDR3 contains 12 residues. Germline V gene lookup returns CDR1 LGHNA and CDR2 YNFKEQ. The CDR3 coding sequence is TGTGCCAGCGGGCAAAAGGAAGTTGAAGCTTTCTTT. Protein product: CASGQKEVEAFF.